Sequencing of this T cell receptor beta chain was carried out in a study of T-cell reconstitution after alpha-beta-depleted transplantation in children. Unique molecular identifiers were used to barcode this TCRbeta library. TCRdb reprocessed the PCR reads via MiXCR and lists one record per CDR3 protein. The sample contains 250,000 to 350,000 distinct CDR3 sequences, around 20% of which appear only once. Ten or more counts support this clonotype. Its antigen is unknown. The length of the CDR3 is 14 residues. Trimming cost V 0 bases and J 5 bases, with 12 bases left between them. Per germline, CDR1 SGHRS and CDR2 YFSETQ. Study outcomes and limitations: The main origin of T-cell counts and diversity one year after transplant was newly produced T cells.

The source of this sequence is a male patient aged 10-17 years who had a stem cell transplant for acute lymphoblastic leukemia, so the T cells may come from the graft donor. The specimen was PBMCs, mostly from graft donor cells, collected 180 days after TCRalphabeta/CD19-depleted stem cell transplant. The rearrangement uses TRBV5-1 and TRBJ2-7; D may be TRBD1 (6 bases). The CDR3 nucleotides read TGCGCCAGCAGCTTGGGCCAGGGGTCCCACGAGCAGTACTTC. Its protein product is CASSLGQGSHEQYF.